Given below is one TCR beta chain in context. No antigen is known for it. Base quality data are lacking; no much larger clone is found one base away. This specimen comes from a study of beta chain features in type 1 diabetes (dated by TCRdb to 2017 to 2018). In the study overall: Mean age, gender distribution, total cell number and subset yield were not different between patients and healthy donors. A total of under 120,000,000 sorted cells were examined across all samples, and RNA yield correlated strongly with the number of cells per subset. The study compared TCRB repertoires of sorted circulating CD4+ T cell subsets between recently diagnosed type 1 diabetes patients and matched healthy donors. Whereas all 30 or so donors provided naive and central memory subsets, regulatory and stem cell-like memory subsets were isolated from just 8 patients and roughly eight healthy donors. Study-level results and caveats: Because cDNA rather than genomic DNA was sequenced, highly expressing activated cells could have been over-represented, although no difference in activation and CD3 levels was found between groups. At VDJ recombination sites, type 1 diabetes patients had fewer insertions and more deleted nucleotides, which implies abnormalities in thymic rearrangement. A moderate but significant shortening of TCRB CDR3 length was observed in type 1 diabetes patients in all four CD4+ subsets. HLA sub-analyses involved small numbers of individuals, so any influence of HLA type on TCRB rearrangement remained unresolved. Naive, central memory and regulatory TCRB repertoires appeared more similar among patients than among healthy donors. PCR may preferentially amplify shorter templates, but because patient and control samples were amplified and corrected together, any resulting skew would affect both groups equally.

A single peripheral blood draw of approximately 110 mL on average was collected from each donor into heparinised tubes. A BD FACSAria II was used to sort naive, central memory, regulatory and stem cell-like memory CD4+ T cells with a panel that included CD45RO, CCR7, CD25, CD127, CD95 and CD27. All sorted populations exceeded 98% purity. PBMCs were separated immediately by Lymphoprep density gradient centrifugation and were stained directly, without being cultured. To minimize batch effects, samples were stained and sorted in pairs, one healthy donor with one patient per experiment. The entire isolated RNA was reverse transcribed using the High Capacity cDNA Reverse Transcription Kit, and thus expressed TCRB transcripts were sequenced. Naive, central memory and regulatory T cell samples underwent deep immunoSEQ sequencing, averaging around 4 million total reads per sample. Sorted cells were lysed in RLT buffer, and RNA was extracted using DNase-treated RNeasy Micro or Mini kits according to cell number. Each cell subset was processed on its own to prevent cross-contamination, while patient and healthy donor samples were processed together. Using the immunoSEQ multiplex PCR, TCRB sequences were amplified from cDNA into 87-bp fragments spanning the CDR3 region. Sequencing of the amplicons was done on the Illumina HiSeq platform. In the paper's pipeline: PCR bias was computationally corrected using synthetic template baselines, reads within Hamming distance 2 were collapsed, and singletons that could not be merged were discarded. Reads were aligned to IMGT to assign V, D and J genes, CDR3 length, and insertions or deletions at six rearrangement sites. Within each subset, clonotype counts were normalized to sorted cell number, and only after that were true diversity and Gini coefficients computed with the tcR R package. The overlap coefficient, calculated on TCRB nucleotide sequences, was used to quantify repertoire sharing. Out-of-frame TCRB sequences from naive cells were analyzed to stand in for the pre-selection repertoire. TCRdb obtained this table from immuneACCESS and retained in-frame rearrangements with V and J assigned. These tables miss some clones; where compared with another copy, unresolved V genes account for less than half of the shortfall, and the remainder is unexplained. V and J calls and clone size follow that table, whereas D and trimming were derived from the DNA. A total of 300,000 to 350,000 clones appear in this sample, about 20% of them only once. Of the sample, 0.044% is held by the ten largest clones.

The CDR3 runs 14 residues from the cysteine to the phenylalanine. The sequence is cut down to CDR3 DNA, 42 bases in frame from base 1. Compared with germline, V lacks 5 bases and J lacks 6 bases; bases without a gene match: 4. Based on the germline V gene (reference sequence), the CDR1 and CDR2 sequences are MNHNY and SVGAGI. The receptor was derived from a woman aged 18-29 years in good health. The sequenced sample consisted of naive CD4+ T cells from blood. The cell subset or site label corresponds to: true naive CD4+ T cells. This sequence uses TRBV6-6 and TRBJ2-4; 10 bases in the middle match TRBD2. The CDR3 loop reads CASSTGLATNIQYF. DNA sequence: TGTGCCAGCAGTACGGGACTAGCGACAAACATTCAGTACTTC.